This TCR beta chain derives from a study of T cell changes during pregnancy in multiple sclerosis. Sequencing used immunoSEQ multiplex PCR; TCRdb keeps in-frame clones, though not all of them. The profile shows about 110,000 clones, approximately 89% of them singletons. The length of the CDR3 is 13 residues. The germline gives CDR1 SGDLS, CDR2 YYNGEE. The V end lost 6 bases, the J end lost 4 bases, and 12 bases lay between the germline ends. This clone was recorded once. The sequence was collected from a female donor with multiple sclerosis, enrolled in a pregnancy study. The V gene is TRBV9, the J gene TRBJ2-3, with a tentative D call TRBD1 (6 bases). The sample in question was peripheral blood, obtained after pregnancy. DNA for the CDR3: TGTGCCAGCAACAGGGCTGGTCCAGATACGCAGTATTTT. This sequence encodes CASNRAGPDTQYF.